The clone carrying this T cell receptor beta chain came up many times. The data belong to a study of identical twins. Germline-derived CDR1 and CDR2 are SGHNT and YYREEE (reference sequence). The CDR3 is 15 amino acids. V lost 4 bases to trimming and J lost 0 bases, with 13 bases between them. MiXCR, run by TCRdb on the 5' RACE reads, gives a single entry per CDR3 protein. The sample includes 420,000 or so distinct CDR3 sequences, about a fifth of them seen just once. The clonotype was recovered from a man aged 50-60 years in good health. What was sequenced was naive T cells sorted from blood. The chain links TRBV5-4 to TRBJ1-1; unclear D gene. The CDR3 protein is CASSPREAMNTEAFF. CDR3 in DNA: TGTGCCAGCAGCCCCCGAGAGGCGATGAACACTGAAGCTTTCTTT.